The 3 T cell receptor beta chains given below trace back to one sample, sequenced in a study of blood T cell repertoires in COVID-19 (dated by TCRdb to the early 2020s). Library preparation was by the immunoSEQ multiplex PCR assay. The source is immuneACCESS, and TCRdb retained only in-frame sequences with V and J called. Part of the clones is not carried over; for the studies checked, unresolved V genes explain less than half of this, and the remainder is unexplained. In all, the sample holds about 59,000 clones, and roughly 89% of those were seen once. Roughly 9% of the sample lies in the top ten. Input material: peripheral blood. These receptor sequences come from a human donor in a cohort sampled during active COVID-19.

V gene TRBV12-3 or TRBV12-4 combines with J gene TRBJ1-1; weak D call: TRBD1 (5 bases). This CDR3 is built from 13 residues. With 7 bases removed from V and 4 bases from J, the gap between germline ends came to 13 bases. The CDR3 here is CASTQGIGTEAFF. The CDR3, as DNA: TGTGCCAGCACCCAGGGAATAGGCACTGAAGCTTTCTTT.

The rearrangement joins TRBV30 to TRBJ1-3; D remains unclear. The CDR3 totals 15 residues. Germline-derived CDR1 and CDR2 are GTSNPN and SVGIG (reference sequence). The V end lost 0 bases, the J end lost 0 bases, and 9 bases lay between the germline ends. The CDR3 region has the DNA TGTGCCTGGAGTGTGGGCGGGAGCTCTGGAAACACCATATATTTT. Protein sequence: CAWSVGGSSGNTIYF.

The rearrangement uses TRBV30 and TRBJ2-7, with D possibly being TRBD1 (6 bases). This CDR3 has 13 amino acids. V lost 3 bases and J 2 bases, leaving 11 bases between the germline ends. Germline lookup yields CDR1 GTSNPN and CDR2 SVGIG (reference sequence). The CDR3 DNA reads as TGTGCCTGGAGCGTGGGACACGCCTACGAGCAGTACTTC. Translated, it gives CAWSVGHAYEQYF.